This T cell receptor beta chain was obtained from a study of blood T cell repertoires in COVID-19. For the study at large: Samples taken during acute and convalescent COVID-19 were collected in the United States, Italy and Spain.

Assay used: immunoSEQ multiplex PCR; TCRdb lists only in-frame clones, some missing. The sample shows approximately 300,000 clones, 89% of them seen only once. Per the germline V gene, CDR1 is SQVTM and CDR2 is ANQGSEA. The CDR3 totals 12 residues. Between the trimmed V and J ends, which lost 4 bases and 0 bases, there was a span of 4 bases. Membership in each cohort depended on participant-reported clinical history. Donors of Cohort 3 who recovered were those that had two negative PCRs, clearance, or symptom resolution. This chain joins TRBV29-1 and TRBJ1-3, with D unresolved. Sequencing was carried out using PBMCs or T cells enriched from blood (not recorded which). The TCR sequence derives from a woman aged 25 to 39 who had recovered from COVID-19. The CDR3 coding sequence is TGCAGCGTTGCAGGCTCTGGAAACACCATATATTTT. This translates into CSVAGSGNTIYF.